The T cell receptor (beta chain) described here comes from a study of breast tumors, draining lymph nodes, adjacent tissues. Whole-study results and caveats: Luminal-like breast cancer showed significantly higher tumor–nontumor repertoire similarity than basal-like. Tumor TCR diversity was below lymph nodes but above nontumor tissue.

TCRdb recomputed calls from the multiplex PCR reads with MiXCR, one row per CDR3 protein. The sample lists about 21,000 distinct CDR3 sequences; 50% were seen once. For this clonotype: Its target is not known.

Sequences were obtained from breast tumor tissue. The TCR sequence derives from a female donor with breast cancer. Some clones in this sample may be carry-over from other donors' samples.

The DNA for the CDR3 is TGCAGCTTGGAACTAGCGGGGAGGGGGAATGAGCAGTTCTTC. Translation: CSLELAGRGNEQFF. V usage is TRBV29-1 and J usage is TRBJ2-1; 10 bases are shared with TRBD2. The ends lost 8 bases at V and 7 bases at J; junction bases unmatched: 11. CDR1 is SQVTM, CDR2 ANQGSEA, per germline. The CDR3 is 14 residues long.